These 24 T cell receptor beta chains were all obtained from the same sample, sequenced in a study of blood T cell repertoires in COVID-19. Clones were sequenced by immunoSEQ multiplex PCR, and TCRdb holds only the in-frame ones, with some missing. The data contain approximately 170,000 clones, 83% of them singletons. Sequenced sample: peripheral blood. These receptors all stem from a woman of 80 years or more with acute or convalescent COVID-19.

This sequence joins TRBV7-2 and TRBJ2-1, with TRBD1 matching 8 bases. There are 14 residues in the CDR3. V lost 5 bases, J lost 12 bases, and 12 bases stayed unmatched. Per the germline V gene, CDR1 is SGHTA and CDR2 is FQGNSA. CDR3 nucleotides: TGTGCCAGCAGCCCGGGACAGGCGTTCGTTGGGCAGTTCTTC. Its translation is CASSPGQAFVGQFF.

V is TRBV19 and J is TRBJ2-5, with 14 bases identical to TRBD2. The CDR3 is 16 residues long. J was trimmed by 2 bases and V by 5 bases; bases with no gene match: 4. The germline gives CDR1 LNHDA, CDR2 SQIVND (reference sequence). The CDR3 DNA sequence: TGTGCCAGTAGTCCAGGACTAGCGGGGGGTCAAGAGACCCAGTACTTC. It translates to CASSPGLAGGQETQYF. The full variable domain, its missing parts supplied by reference TRBV19 and TRBJ2-5, is DGGITQSPKYLFRKEGQNVTLSCEQNLNHDAMYWYRQDPGQGLRLIYYSQIVNDFQKGDIAEGYSVSREKKESFPLTVTSAQKNPTAFYLCASSPGLAGGQETQYFGPGTRLLVL.

The gene calls are TRBV11-2 and TRBJ1-3; no clear D. Germline V lookup: CDR1 SGHAT, CDR2 FQNNGV. The ends were cut back, 0 bases at V and 14 bases at J, with 11 bases in the middle. The CDR3 is 12 residues long. The DNA for the CDR3 is TGTGCCAGCAGCTTAGATAGACACTCTCTATATTTT. Its translation is CASSLDRHSLYF.

V and J are TRBV3-1 (or the pseudogene TRBV3-2) and TRBJ2-7; D might be TRBD1 (5 bases). The CDR3 extends over 14 amino acids. Trimming took off 1 base at V and 3 bases at J, with 10 bases between the two ends. CDR1 is LGHDT and CDR2 is YNNKEL in the germline V gene (reference sequence). CDR3: CASSQAGIYYEQYF. CDR3 DNA: TGTGCCAGCAGCCAAGCAGGGATTTACTACGAGCAGTACTTC.

This sequence joins TRBV7-9 and TRBJ2-3; 8 bases fit TRBD1. CDR3 length: 15 amino acids. The ends lost 3 bases at V and 2 bases at J; junction bases unmatched: 4. Germline V gene sequence: CDR1 SEHNR, CDR2 FQNEAQ (reference sequence). The DNA of the CDR3 is TGTGCCAGCAGCTTGACAGGGGTTGTCACAGATACGCAGTATTTT. It specifies CASSLTGVVTDTQYF.

This clone showed up just a few times. The J gene is TRBJ2-5, the V gene TRBV7-8; 7 bases are shared with TRBD1. V lost 3 bases, J lost 2 bases, and 3 bases stayed unmatched. CDR1 is SGHVS and CDR2 is FQNEAQ in the germline V gene. The CDR3 contains 14 residues. The CDR3 coding sequence is TGTGCCAGCAGCTTTGGACAGGAACAAGAGACCCAGTACTTC. Translated, it gives CASSFGQEQETQYF.

The rearrangement uses TRBV25-1 and TRBJ1-4; possibly TRBD1 for D (6 bases). This CDR3 is 15 amino acids long. The germline CDR1 and CDR2 sequences are MGHDK and SYGVNS. With 4 bases removed from V and 8 bases from J, the gap between germline ends came to 17 bases. CDR3 in DNA: TGTGCCAGCAGTGCGACCCAGGGGTCGTCGGAAAAACTGTTTTTT. It specifies CASSATQGSSEKLFF.

The V and J genes are TRBV7-8 and TRBJ1-2, with D perhaps matching TRBD1 (5 bases). The CDR3 has 19 amino acids. CDR1 SGHVS and CDR2 FQNEAQ come from the germline V gene. Trimming stripped 5 bases from V and 6 bases from J, with 31 bases between. The CDR3 bases are TGTGCCAGCAGCGCAGCGGGCGGGACGAATGCGGCCCTTTGGGATGGCTACACCTTC. The encoded protein is CASSAAGGTNAALWDGYTF.

Comments on this clone: It is unclear where the CDR3 begins or ends on the DNA, so no DNA is shown, and the CDR3 is as TCRdb lists it. The CDR3 sequence is CASSFAQGAAGYTF. The chain recombines TRBV12-1 with TRBJ1-2; the table's D call, TRBD1, has no DNA check behind it. TRBV12-1 is a pseudogene. Including both end residues, the CDR3 is 14 amino acids long.

The chain recombines TRBV18 with TRBJ2-1, with 13 bases aligning to TRBD2. The CDR3 spans 17 residues. Germline CDR1 reads KGHSH; CDR2 reads LQKENI. J lost 3 bases, V lost 3 bases, and 5 bases had no gene match. CDR3 nucleotide sequence: TGTGCCAGCTCACCCAGGACTAGCGGGAGTGTCTACAATGAGCAGTTCTTC. Its translation is CASSPRTSGSVYNEQFF.

The chain combines TRBV5-4 with TRBJ1-1; TRBD1 agrees at 7 bases. This CDR3 spans 15 amino acids. The germline gives CDR1 SGHNT, CDR2 YYREEE (reference sequence). Losses at the gene ends were 5 bases for V and 1 base for J; bases not matched to a gene: 8. The CDR3 nucleotides are TGTGCCAGCAGTTCCGGGACAGAGCCGAACACTGAAGCTTTCTTT. Translation: CASSSGTEPNTEAFF.

This clone was picked up a small number of times. The chain is built from TRBV29-1 and TRBJ2-5, with D possibly being TRBD1 (6 bases). Per the germline V gene, CDR1 is SQVTM and CDR2 is ANQGSEA. CDR3 length: 15 residues. Deletions cut 0 bases from V and 1 base from J, with 12 bases between. The CDR3 nucleotides read TGCAGCGTTGAAGATCCATGGGGGCCCCAAGAGACCCAGTACTTC. Amino acid sequence: CSVEDPWGPQETQYF.

The chain recombines TRBV3-1 (or the pseudogene TRBV3-2) with TRBJ2-7; 10 nucleotides align to TRBD2. The CDR3 has 14 amino acids. J gave up 6 bases and V 0 bases, and 2 bases lay outside the gene matches. Germline CDR1 LGHDT, CDR2 YNNKEL (reference sequence). The CDR3 loop reads CASSQDPSGSEQYF. The CDR3 coding sequence is TGTGCCAGCAGCCAAGACCCTAGCGGGAGCGAGCAGTACTTC.

The chain recombines TRBV3-1 (or the pseudogene TRBV3-2) with TRBJ1-4; TRBD1 is a possible D gene (5 bases). V was cut by 0 bases and J by 14 bases, with 10 bases left in between. Germline lookup yields CDR1 LGHDT and CDR2 YNNKEL (reference sequence). The CDR3 runs 12 residues. The DNA of the CDR3 is TGTGCCAGCAGCCAAGACAGGGCAGGGCTGTTTTTT. This sequence encodes CASSQDRAGLFF.

This clone was seen only once. The chain uses TRBV28 and TRBJ1-2; no definite D call. The V gene lost 5 bases and the J gene lost 0 bases, with 22 bases spanning the gap. From germline, CDR1 is MDHEN and CDR2 SYDVKM. The CDR3 extends over 18 amino acids. The CDR3 DNA reads TGTGCCAGCAGTATCACTGAGGTGGCAGCGGCTTCTAACTATGGCTACACCTTC. As protein: CASSITEVAAASNYGYTF.

This clone came up a few times. V gene TRBV28 combines with J gene TRBJ1-1, with TRBD1 as a possible D gene (6 bases). With 6 bases removed from V and 0 bases from J, the gap between germline ends came to 11 bases. The length of the CDR3 is 14 residues. The germline gives CDR1 MDHEN, CDR2 SYDVKM. The CDR3 sequence is CASSSGQMNTEAFF. The CDR3 DNA is TGTGCCAGCAGCAGTGGACAGATGAACACTGAAGCTTTCTTT.

The chain combines TRBV19 with TRBJ2-7, with D hard to call. Germline V gene data show CDR1 as LNHDA and CDR2 as SQIVND (reference sequence). V was clipped by 11 bases and J by 9 bases, with 23 bases between them. The CDR3 has 13 amino acids. The CDR3 is CAWHLPTLAVQYF. CDR3 DNA sequence: TGTGCCTGGCACCTCCCAACCCTTGCTGTGCAGTACTTC.

This clone was detected many times. The chain has TRBV5-1 and TRBJ2-2; D uncertain. V was trimmed by 0 bases and J by 5 bases, leaving 11 bases between them. This CDR3 has 15 amino acids. From germline, CDR1 is SGHRS and CDR2 YFSETQ. CDR3 residues: CASSLAAGTTGELFF. Here the CDR3 DNA reads TGCGCCAGCAGCTTGGCGGCAGGTACGACCGGGGAGCTGTTTTTT.

The V call is TRBV2, the J call TRBJ1-2; 7 bases are shared with TRBD1. The germline gives CDR1 SNHLY, CDR2 FYNNEI. V lost 11 bases to trimming and J lost 3 bases; unmatched junction nucleotides: 12. This CDR3 is 14 amino acids long. The CDR3 reads CAGRGQTGDYGYTF. As DNA, the CDR3 is TGTGCCGGTCGGGGACAGACAGGTGACTATGGCTACACCTTC.

This clone appeared a few times. This chain connects TRBV10-1 to TRBJ2-7; possible D gene TRBD2, 5 bases. This CDR3 is 12 amino acids long. Germline CDR1 is WNHNN and CDR2 is SYGVQD (reference sequence). With 4 bases removed from V and 3 bases from J, the gap between germline ends came to 7 bases. DNA for the CDR3: TGCGCCAGCAGTGTCGGGGTCTACGAGCAGTACTTC. Amino acids: CASSVGVYEQYF.

This chain links TRBV19 with TRBJ1-1; 9 bases align to TRBD1. This CDR3 has 14 residues. With 5 bases clipped from V and 5 bases from J, the junction kept 6 bases outside the gene matches. In germline, CDR1 is LNHDA, CDR2 SQIVND (reference sequence). The CDR3 region has the DNA TGTGCCAGTAGTTGGGACAGGGAGATGACTGAAGCTTTCTTT. This encodes CASSWDREMTEAFF.

Written as DNA, the CDR3 is TGTGCCAGTACCCCGTTGTCTAGCTCCTACAATGAGCAGTTCTTC. Its translation is CASTPLSSSYNEQFF. The rearrangement links TRBV19 to TRBJ2-1, with D unclear. Trimming took 7 bases from V and 0 from J, leaving 13 bases between them. Germline CDR1 is LNHDA and CDR2 is SQIVND (reference sequence). The CDR3 consists of 15 residues.

The genes are TRBV10-2 and TRBJ2-4; 10 nucleotides agree with TRBD2. The CDR3 spans 16 residues. Germline lookup yields CDR1 WSHSY and CDR2 SAAADI. With V trimmed by 9 bases and J by 6 bases, 14 bases remained unmatched. Here the CDR3 DNA reads TGCGCCAGTGTTAGCGGGAGGCCCGACGTTGGAAACATTCAGTACTTC. It translates to CASVSGRPDVGNIQYF.

The CDR3 DNA reads TGTGCCAGCAGCCAAGATAATCAGGGGCGCGGAGCTTTCTTT. Its protein product is CASSQDNQGRGAFF. The chain recombines TRBV3-1 (or the pseudogene TRBV3-2) with TRBJ1-1, with D tentatively TRBD1 (6 bases). The germline gives CDR1 LGHDT, CDR2 YNNKEL (reference sequence). This CDR3 is built from 14 residues. The germline V and J ends were trimmed by 0 bases and 10 bases, with 15 bases remaining between them.